Listed below are T cell receptor beta chains from one sample, sequenced in a study of blood T cell repertoires in COVID-19. Profiled with immunoSEQ multiplex PCR; TCRdb holds only in-frame clones, not every one. The sample has roughly 100,000 clones; 75% to 95% are singletons. What was sequenced was peripheral blood. The source is a woman in her 50s in a cohort sampled during active COVID-19. The CDR3 runs from the conserved cysteine through the conserved F or W. The order of the fields is clone size, D gene, CDR3 length, V gene, J gene, CDR3 DNA, CDR3 protein. The D gene is left open where the match is weak. Size tells how often a clone was seen (once, few, many) or the class of an expanded clone, and some rows leave it out.

.	.	19	TRBV10-3	TRBJ1-6	TGTGCCATCAGTGAGTCAGCGGGGGCGAGATCGGCGGATAATTCACCCCTCCACTTT	CAISESAGARSADNSPLHF
.	TRBD1	15	TRBV2	TRBJ1-5	TGTGCCAGCCTCCGGGACAGGGTAAGGAATCAGCCCCAGCATTTT	CASLRDRVRNQPQHF
.	TRBD1	15	TRBV7-6	TRBJ1-4	TGTGCCAGCAGCGGTCCGGGACAGGTTTATGAAAAACTGTTTTTT	CASSGPGQVYEKLFF
.	.	15	TRBV5-4	TRBJ1-2	TGTGCCAGCAGCTTGGCTCCGGGGGAGGGCTATGGCTACACCTTC	CASSLAPGEGYGYTF
.	TRBD1	14	TRBV30	TRBJ1-5	TGTGCCTGGGCGGCGGGACAGGGAAATCAGCCCCAGCATTTT	CAWAAGQGNQPQHF
medium-sized	TRBD1	19	TRBV3-1/TRBV3-2	TRBJ1-1	TGTGCCAGCAGCCAAGATTGGGGGACAGCCAAAACAATGAACACTGAAGCTTTCTTT	CASSQDWGTAKTMNTEAFF
.	TRBD1	17	TRBV28	TRBJ1-1	TGTGCCAGCAGTCCCCTCCGGACAGGGGTTTTCTGGACTGAAGCTTTCTTT	CASSPLRTGVFWTEAFF
.	.	16	TRBV7-8	TRBJ2-7	TGTGCCACCAGGCTTCTGAGGCTGGGTCTCCCCTACGAGCAGTACTTC	CATRLLRLGLPYEQYF
.	TRBD1	14	TRBV4-1	TRBJ2-7	TGCGCCAGCAGCCTGGGACAGGGGATCCACGAGCAGTACTTC	CASSLGQGIHEQYF
.	.	13	TRBV2	TRBJ2-5	TGTGCCAGCAGTGAAGTGCAGGTTGAGACCCAGTACTTC	CASSEVQVETQYF
.	TRBD1	16	TRBV5-1	TRBJ2-2	TGCGCCAGCAGCTTGGGACAGGGTACGAACACCGGGGAGCTGTTTTTT	CASSLGQGTNTGELFF
.	.	16	TRBV23-1	TRBJ1-3	TGCGCCAGCAGTCAGGCTGGTGGCAGCTCTGGAAACACCATATATTTT	CASSQAGGSSGNTIYF
once	.	13	TRBV6-5	TRBJ1-2	TGTGCCAGCAGTTATGAGGCTAACTATGGCTACACCTTC	CASSYEANYGYTF
once	TRBD2	16	TRBV9	TRBJ2-2	TGTGCCAGCAGCGTAGGCGGGGGGACGGTCACCGGGGAGCTGTTTTTT	CASSVGGGTVTGELFF